Shown below are 8 T cell receptor beta chains from a single sample sequenced in a study of CD8 T cells in ankylosing spondylitis. TCRdb processed the 5' RACE reads anew with MiXCR; each CDR3 protein has one entry. The repertoire includes more than 150,000 distinct CDR3 sequences, 15% to 20% of them detected once, and roughly 4.5% sits in the top ten. The sequenced sample consisted of blood, either unsorted or a sorted T cell fraction (not recorded which). The receptors derive from a male donor aged 10-35 years with ankylosing spondylitis or in good health (not recorded which).

This clonotype was counted a few times. The rearrangement links TRBV29-1 to TRBJ2-7; weak D call: TRBD2 (7 bases). CDR3 length: 13 residues. Trimming left V 6 bases short and J 5 bases short, with 17 bases between. Germline V lookup: CDR1 SQVTM, CDR2 ANQGSEA. CDR3 bases: TGCAGCGTGGGAGGGGGACGAGGGAACGAGCAGTACTTC. It is translated as CSVGGGRGNEQYF.

This clonotype has at least ten counts. The chain employs TRBV15 and TRBJ1-5; TRBD1 might be the D (6 bases). Germline CDR1 is LNHNV and CDR2 is YYDKDF (reference sequence). The ends were cut back, 3 bases at V and 0 bases at J, with 9 bases in the middle. CDR3 length: 15 residues. In DNA form, the CDR3 reads TGTGCCACCAGCAGTGGACAGTATAGCAATCAGCCCCAGCATTTT. Its protein product is CATSSGQYSNQPQHF.

This clonotype was picked up many times. The chain joins TRBV5-1 to TRBJ2-7; 12 positions match TRBD2. V lost 4 bases to trimming and J lost 3 bases; unmatched junction nucleotides: 5. Germline CDR1 SGHRS, CDR2 YFSETQ. The length of the CDR3 is 15 residues. In DNA, the CDR3 is TGCGCCAGCAGCCCCCGGACTAGCGGGAACTACGAGCAGTACTTC. It encodes CASSPRTSGNYEQYF.

Ten or more counts support this clonotype. This chain links TRBV19 with TRBJ2-3, with 9 bases that match TRBD2. Looked up from germline, CDR1 is LNHDA and CDR2 is SQIVND (reference sequence). This CDR3 is built from 18 residues. V lost 6 bases to trimming and J lost 4 bases; unmatched junction nucleotides: 17. The CDR3 DNA reads as TGTGCCAGTAGCCCCGACAGATTTAGCGGGAGCCAGCCAGATACGCAGTATTTT. This encodes CASSPDRFSGSQPDTQYF.

This clonotype was seen repeatedly, ten times or more. The chain links TRBV20-1 to TRBJ2-5; D is undetermined. The CDR3 has 14 residues. The V end lost 0 bases, the J end lost 5 bases, and 13 bases lay between the germline ends. From germline, CDR1 is DFQATT and CDR2 SNEGSKA (reference sequence). Here the CDR3 DNA reads TGCAGTGCTAGAGATCCCCCGGTAGGGGAGACCCAGTACTTC. Translation: CSARDPPVGETQYF.

The V gene is TRBV7-3, the J gene TRBJ2-2; D gene unclear. The CDR3 loop spans 16 amino acids. V shed 2 bases and J shed 2 bases, with 12 bases lying between them. CDR1 is SGHTA and CDR2 is FQGTGA in the germline V gene. The CDR3 DNA reads as TGTGCCAGCAGCTTACACACGGAACCCAACACCGGGGAGCTGTTTTTT. Its translation: CASSLHTEPNTGELFF.

This clonotype was seen repeatedly, ten times or more. The chain recombines TRBV12-3 or TRBV12-4 with TRBJ2-5, with 10 bases lining up with TRBD2. The V segment lost 6 bases and the J segment 2 bases; nucleotides outside the gene matches: 6. This CDR3 spans 15 amino acids. The CDR3 is CASRFLAGEQETQYF. The CDR3 bases are TGTGCCAGCAGGTTCCTAGCGGGAGAGCAAGAGACCCAGTACTTC.

The sample holds many counts of this clonotype. V gene TRBV4-2 combines with J gene TRBJ2-3; D unresolved. The CDR3 runs 14 residues. Per germline, CDR1 LGHNA and CDR2 YNFKEQ. Trimming pared 0 bases from V and 4 bases from J, leaving 8 bases between. The CDR3 is CASSQDGVSDTQYF. The CDR3 nucleotides are TGTGCCAGCAGCCAAGATGGGGTTTCAGATACGCAGTATTTT.